What follows is one T cell receptor (beta chain) and its context. The antigen is not known. This entry comes from a study of CXCR3-negative and CXCR3-positive naive CD8 T cells. There are 16 residues in the CDR3. Germline V gene data show CDR1 as SGHRS and CDR2 as YFSETQ. It was by 5' RACE with UMI labels that the TRB cDNA libraries were prepared. One entry per CDR3 protein, without DNA, is what TCRdb gives after re-calling the 5' RACE reads. Its table lists nearly 110,000 distinct CDR3 sequences. Study observations and caveats: Partly lower CXCR3 expression followed cryopreservation, and most assays relied on fresh PBMCs. In CXCR3-positive naive cells, the TRB CDR3s were more hydrophobic than in CXCR3-negative naive cells. The study found that naive CXCR3-negative and CXCR3-positive cells shared TRBV-TRBJ usage, while memory cells differed. Comparably high diversity marked both naive subsets, whereas memory CD8+ cells had much lower diversity.

The sequence derives from a human donor in good health. Some clones in this sample may be carry-over from other donors' samples. Sequencing was done on a sample of naive CXCR3+ CD8+ T cells from blood. Subset specified: CD45RO-CCR7+CD27+CD95- naive CD8+ T cells expressing CXCR3 (TNR3+). The chain has TRBV5-1 and TRBJ2-1. The CDR3 loop reads CASSLETGISYNEQFF.